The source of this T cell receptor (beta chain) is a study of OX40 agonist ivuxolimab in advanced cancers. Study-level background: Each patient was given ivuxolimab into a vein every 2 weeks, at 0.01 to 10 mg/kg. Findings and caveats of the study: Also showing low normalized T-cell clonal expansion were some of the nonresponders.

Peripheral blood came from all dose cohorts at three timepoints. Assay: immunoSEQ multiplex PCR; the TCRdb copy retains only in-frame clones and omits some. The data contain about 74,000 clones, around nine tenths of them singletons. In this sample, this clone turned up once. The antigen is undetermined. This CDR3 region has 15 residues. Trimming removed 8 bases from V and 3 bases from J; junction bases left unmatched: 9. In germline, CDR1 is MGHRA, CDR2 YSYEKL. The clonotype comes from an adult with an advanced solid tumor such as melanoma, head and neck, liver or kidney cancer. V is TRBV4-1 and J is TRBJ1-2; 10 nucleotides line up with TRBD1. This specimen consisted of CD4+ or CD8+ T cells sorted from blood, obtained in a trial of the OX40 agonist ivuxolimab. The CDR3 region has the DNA TGCGCCAGCTCTAAATTAGGACAGGGGGACTATGGCTACACCTTC. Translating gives CASSKLGQGDYGYTF.